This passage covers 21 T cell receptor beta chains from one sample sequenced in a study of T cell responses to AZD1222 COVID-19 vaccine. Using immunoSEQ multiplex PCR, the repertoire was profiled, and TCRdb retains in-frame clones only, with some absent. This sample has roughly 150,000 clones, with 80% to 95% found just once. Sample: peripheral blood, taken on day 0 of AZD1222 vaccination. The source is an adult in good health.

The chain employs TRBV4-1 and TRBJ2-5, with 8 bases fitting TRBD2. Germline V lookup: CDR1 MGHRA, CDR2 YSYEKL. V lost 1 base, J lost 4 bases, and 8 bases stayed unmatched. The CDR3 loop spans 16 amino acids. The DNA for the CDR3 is TGCGCCAGCAGCCAAGTAGCGGGGACGGGGCGAGAGACCCAGTACTTC. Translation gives CASSQVAGTGRETQYF.

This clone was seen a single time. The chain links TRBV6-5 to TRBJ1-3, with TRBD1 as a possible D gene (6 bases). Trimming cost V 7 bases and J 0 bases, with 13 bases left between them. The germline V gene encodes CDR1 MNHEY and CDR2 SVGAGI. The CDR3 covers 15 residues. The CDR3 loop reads CASNGGGHSGNTIYF. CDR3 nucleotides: TGTGCCAGCAATGGGGGGGGGCACTCTGGAAACACCATATATTTT.

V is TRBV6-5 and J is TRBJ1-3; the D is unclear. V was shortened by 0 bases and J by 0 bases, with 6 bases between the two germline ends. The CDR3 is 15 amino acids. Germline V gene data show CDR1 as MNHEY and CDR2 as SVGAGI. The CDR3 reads CASSYSALSGNTIYF. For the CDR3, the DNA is TGTGCCAGCAGTTACTCGGCCCTCTCTGGAAACACCATATATTTT.

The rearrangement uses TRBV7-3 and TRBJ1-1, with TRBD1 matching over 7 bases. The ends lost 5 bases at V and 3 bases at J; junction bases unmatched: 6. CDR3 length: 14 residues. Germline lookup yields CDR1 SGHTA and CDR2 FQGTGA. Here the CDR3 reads CASSPTGVDTEAFF. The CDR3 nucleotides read TGTGCCAGCAGCCCAACAGGGGTAGACACTGAAGCTTTCTTT.

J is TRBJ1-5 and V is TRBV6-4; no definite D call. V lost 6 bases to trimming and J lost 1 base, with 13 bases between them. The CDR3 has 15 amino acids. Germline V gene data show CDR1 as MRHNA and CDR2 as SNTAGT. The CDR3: CASSSEGGSNQPQHF. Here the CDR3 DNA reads TGTGCCAGCAGCTCCGAGGGAGGGAGCAATCAGCCCCAGCATTTT.

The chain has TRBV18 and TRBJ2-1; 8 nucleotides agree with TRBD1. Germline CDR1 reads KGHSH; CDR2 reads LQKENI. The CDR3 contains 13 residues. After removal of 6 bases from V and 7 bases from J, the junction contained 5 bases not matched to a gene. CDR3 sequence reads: CASSRQGINEQFF. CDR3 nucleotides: TGTGCCAGCTCGAGACAGGGGATAAATGAGCAGTTCTTC. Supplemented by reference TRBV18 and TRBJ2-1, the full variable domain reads NAGVMQNPRHLVRRRGQEARLRCSPMKGHSHVYWYRQLPEEGLKFMVYLQKENIIDESGMPKERFSAEFPKEGPSILRIQQVVRGDSAAYFCASSRQGINEQFFGPGTRLTVL.

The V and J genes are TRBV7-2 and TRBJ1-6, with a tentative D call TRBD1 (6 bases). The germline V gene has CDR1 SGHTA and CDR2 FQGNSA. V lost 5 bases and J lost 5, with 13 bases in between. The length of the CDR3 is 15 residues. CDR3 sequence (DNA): TGTGCCAGCAGCCCCCAAGGGGGTCATAATTCACCCCTCCACTTT. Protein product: CASSPQGGHNSPLHF.

Here the CDR3 reads CASSPPLSGARTDTQYF. DNA of the CDR3: TGTGCCAGCAGTCCACCCCTCAGCGGGGCCCGCACAGATACGCAGTATTTT. The chain is built from TRBV27 and TRBJ2-3, with 7 bases matching TRBD2. CDR3 size: 17 residues. Germline lookup yields CDR1 MNHEY and CDR2 SMNVEV (reference sequence). V gave up 5 bases and J gave up 1 base; unmatched junction bases: 12.

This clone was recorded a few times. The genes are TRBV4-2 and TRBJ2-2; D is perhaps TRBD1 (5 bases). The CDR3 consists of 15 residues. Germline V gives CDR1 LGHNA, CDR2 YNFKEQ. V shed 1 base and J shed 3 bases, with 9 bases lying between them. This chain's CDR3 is CASSQGVGDTGELFF. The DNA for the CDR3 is TGTGCCAGCAGCCAAGGGGTAGGGGACACCGGGGAGCTGTTTTTT.

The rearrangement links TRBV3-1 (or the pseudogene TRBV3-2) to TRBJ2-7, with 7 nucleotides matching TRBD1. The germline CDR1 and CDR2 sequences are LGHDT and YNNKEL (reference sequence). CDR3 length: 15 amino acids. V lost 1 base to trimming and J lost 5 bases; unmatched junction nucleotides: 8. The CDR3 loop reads CASSQGPQGVNEQYF. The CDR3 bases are TGTGCCAGCAGCCAAGGTCCCCAGGGGGTCAACGAGCAGTACTTC.

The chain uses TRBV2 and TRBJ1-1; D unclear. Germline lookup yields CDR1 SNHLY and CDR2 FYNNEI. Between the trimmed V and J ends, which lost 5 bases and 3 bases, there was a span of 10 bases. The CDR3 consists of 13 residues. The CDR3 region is CASSWYQDTEAFF. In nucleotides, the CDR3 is TGTGCCAGCAGTTGGTACCAGGACACTGAAGCTTTCTTT.

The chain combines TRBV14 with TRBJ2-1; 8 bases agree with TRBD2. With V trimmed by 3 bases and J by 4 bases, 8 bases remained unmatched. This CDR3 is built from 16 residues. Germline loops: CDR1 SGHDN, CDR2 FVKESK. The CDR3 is CASSHLTSGVYNEQFF. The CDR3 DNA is TGTGCCAGCAGCCATCTAACTAGCGGAGTTTACAATGAGCAGTTCTTC. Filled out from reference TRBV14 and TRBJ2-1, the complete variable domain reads EAGVTQFPSHSVIEKGQTVTLRCDPISGHDNLYWYRRVMGKEIKFLLHFVKESKQDESGMPNNRFLAERTGGTYSTLKVQPAELEDSGVYFCASSHLTSGVYNEQFFGPGTRLTVL.

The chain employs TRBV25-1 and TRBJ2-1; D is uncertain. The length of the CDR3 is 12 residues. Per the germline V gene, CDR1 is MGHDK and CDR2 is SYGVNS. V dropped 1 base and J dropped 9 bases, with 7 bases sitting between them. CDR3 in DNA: TGTGCCAGCAGTGAATTCCCGACTGAGCAGTTCTTC. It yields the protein CASSEFPTEQFF.

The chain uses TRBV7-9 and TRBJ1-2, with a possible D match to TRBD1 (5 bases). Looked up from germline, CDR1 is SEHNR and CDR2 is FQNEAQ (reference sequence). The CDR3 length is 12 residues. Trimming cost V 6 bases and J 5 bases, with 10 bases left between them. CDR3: CASSLQEYGYTF. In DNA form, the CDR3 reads TGTGCCAGCAGTCTACAGGAGTATGGCTACACCTTC. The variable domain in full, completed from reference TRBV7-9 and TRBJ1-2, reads DTGVSQNPRHKITKRGQNVTFRCDPISEHNRLYWYRQTLGQGPEFLTYFQNEAQLEKSRLLSDRFSAERPKGSFSTLEIQRTEQGDSAMYLCASSLQEYGYTFGSGTRLTVV.

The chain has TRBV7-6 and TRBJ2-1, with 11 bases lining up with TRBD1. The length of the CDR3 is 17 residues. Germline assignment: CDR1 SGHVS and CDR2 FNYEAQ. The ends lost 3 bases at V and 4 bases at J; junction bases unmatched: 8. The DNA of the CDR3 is TGTGCCAGCAGCTTTCCTAGGACAGGGGGCAAATACAATGAGCAGTTCTTC. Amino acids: CASSFPRTGGKYNEQFF.

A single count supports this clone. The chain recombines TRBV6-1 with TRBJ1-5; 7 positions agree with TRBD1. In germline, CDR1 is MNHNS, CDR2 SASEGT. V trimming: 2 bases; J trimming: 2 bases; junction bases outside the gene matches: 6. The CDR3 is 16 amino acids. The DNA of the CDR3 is TGTGCCAGCAGTGAACTGACAGGGACCGGCAATCAGCCCCAGCATTTT. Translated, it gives CASSELTGTGNQPQHF.

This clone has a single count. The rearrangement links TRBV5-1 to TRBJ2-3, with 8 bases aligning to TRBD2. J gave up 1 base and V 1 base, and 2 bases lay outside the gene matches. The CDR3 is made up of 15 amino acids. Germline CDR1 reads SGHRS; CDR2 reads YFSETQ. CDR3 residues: CASSLQRERTDTQYF. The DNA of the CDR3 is TGCGCCAGCAGCTTGCAGCGGGAGCGCACAGATACGCAGTATTTT.

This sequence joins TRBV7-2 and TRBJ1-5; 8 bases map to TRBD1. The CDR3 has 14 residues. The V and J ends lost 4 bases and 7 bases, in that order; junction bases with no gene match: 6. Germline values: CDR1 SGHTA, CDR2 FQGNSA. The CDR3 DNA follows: TGTGCCAGCAGCTATAGACAGGGGAGGCAGCCCCAGCATTTT. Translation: CASSYRQGRQPQHF. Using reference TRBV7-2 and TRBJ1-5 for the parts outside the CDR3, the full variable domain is GAGVSQSPSNKVTEKGKDVELRCDPISGHTALYWYRQSLGQGLEFLIYFQGNSAPDKSGLPSDRFSAERTGGSVSTLTIQRTQQEDSAVYLCASSYRQGRQPQHFGDGTRLSIL.

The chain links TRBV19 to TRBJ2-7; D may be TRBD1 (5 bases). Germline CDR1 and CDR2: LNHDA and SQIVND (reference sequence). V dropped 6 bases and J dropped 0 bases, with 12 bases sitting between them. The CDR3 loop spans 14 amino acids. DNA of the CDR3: TGTGCCAGTAGAAAGGCAGGGTCCTCCTACGAGCAGTACTTC. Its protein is CASRKAGSSYEQYF.

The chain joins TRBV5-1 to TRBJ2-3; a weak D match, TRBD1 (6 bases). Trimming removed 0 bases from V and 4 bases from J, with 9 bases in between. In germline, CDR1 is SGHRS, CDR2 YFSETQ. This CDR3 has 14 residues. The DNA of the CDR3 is TGCGCCAGCAGCTTGGAAACAGGGCCAGATACGCAGTATTTT. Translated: CASSLETGPDTQYF.

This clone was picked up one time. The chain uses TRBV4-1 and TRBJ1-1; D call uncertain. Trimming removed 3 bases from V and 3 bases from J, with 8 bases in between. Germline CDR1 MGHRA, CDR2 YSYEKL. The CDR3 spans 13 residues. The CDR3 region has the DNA TGCGCCAGCAGCCACAAACGGGACACTGAAGCTTTCTTT. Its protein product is CASSHKRDTEAFF.